This T cell receptor beta chain was recorded in a study of shared T cell receptors in the human thymus. TCRdb keeps only in-frame clones here, not all; method: immunoSEQ multiplex PCR. The table lists hundreds of thousands of clones, more than 75% of them singletons. This clone was recorded once. These data were likewise used in another study, on human thymus T cells. This second study notes: Obtained as resections during corrective heart surgery, the thymus tissue was then studied. There were highly overlapping thymic repertoires among unrelated individuals, as related research reported.

The receptor's source is a boy younger than two with a congenital heart defect. Specimen: thymocytes.

CDR3 residues: CASSQDPAGEVQETQYF. DNA of the CDR3: TGCGCCAGCAGCCAAGACCCAGCGGGGGAGGTCCAAGAGACCCAGTACTTC. The rearrangement joins TRBV4-3 to TRBJ2-5; 8 bases align to TRBD2. Germline CDR1 is LGHNA and CDR2 is YSLEER. Unmatched junction bases numbered 7, after V lost 0 bases and J lost 1 base. The CDR3 length is 17 residues.